These 16 T cell receptor beta chains came from one sample sequenced in a study of identical twins. TCRdb fed the 5' RACE reads into MiXCR, producing one record per CDR3 protein. Of some 710,000 distinct CDR3 sequences in the sample, around 6% were seen once. The specimen sequenced was naive T cells sorted from blood. These receptor sequences come from a man aged 18-30 years in good health.

This sequence joins TRBV12-3 or TRBV12-4 and TRBJ2-7; 8 bases are a match to TRBD1. Trimming took 7 bases from V and 7 from J; bases not matched to a gene: 3. This CDR3 spans 11 amino acids. CDR3 in DNA: TGTGCCAGCACAGGGGGCAGTGAGCAGTACTTC. It specifies CASTGGSEQYF.

This clonotype was seen repeatedly, ten times or more. This sequence joins TRBV5-5 and TRBJ2-2; no clear D gene. The CDR3 is 16 amino acids. V was trimmed by 3 bases and J by 1 base, leaving 13 bases between them. Germline CDR1 SGHKS, CDR2 YYEKEE (reference sequence). The CDR3 nucleotides read TGTGCCAGCAGCTCGTCGGTTGGTAAGAACACCGGGGAGCTGTTTTTT. Residues: CASSSSVGKNTGELFF.

This clonotype was observed many times. The chain is built from TRBV20-1 and TRBJ2-7, with D perhaps TRBD1 (6 bases). The ends were cut back, 3 bases at V and 4 bases at J, with 10 bases in the middle. The germline V gene encodes CDR1 DFQATT and CDR2 SNEGSKA (reference sequence). There are 12 residues in the CDR3. As DNA, the CDR3 is TGCAGTGCTAGTTACAGGGAATACGAGCAGTACTTC. Encoded protein: CSASYREYEQYF.

The chain recombines TRBV5-1 with TRBJ2-6; D remains unclear. V was clipped by 0 bases and J by 0 bases, with 19 bases between them. The CDR3 contains 20 residues. From germline, CDR1 is SGHRS and CDR2 YFSETQ. This CDR3 reads CASSLALIGHSVSGANVLTF. The CDR3 region has the DNA TGCGCCAGCAGCTTGGCCCTTATTGGCCACAGTGTCTCTGGGGCCAACGTCCTGACTTTC.

This clonotype was counted at least ten times. This chain links TRBV9 with TRBJ2-3; TRBD2 aligns across 10 bases. The germline gives CDR1 SGDLS, CDR2 YYNGEE. The V and J ends lost 3 bases and 5 bases, in that order; junction bases with no gene match: 3. The CDR3 is 14 residues long. This CDR3 is CASSGSSGRDTQYF. CDR3 nucleotides: TGTGCCAGCAGCGGATCTAGCGGGAGAGATACGCAGTATTTT. Using reference TRBV9 and TRBJ2-3 for the parts outside the CDR3, the full variable domain is DSGVTQTPKHLITATGQRVTLRCSPRSGDLSVYWYQQSLDQGLQFLIQYYNGEERAKGNILERFSAQQFPDLHSELNLSSLELGDSALYFCASSGSSGRDTQYFGPGTRLTVL.

V usage is TRBV11-2 and J usage is TRBJ2-4; D ambiguous. Germline CDR1 SGHAT, CDR2 FQNNGV. The V and J ends lost 2 bases and 0 bases respectively, with 5 bases between them. The CDR3 has 14 residues. The CDR3 loop reads CASSLNEAKNIQYF. The CDR3, as DNA: TGTGCCAGCAGCTTAAATGAAGCCAAAAACATTCAGTACTTC.

This clonotype was counted only a few times. The chain uses TRBV3-1 and TRBJ2-2; 7 positions agree with TRBD1. Germline V gene data show CDR1 as LGHDT and CDR2 as YNNKEL (reference sequence). The CDR3 totals 19 residues. The V and J ends lost 1 base and 0 bases, in that order; junction bases with no gene match: 11. For the CDR3, the DNA is TGTGCCAGCAGCCAAGTTCGGCAGGGGGTTCTCGCGAACACCGGGGAGCTGTTTTTT. Its protein product is CASSQVRQGVLANTGELFF. Full variable domain (remainder filled in from reference TRBV3-1 and TRBJ2-2): DTAVSQTPKYLVTQMGNDKSIKCEQNLGHDTMYWYKQDSKKFLKIMFSYNNKELIINETVPNRFSPKSPDKAHLNLHINSLELGDSAVYFCASSQVRQGVLANTGELFFGEGSRLTVL.

The chain uses TRBV19 and TRBJ2-1, with TRBD1 matching over 11 bases. J gave up 8 bases and V 4 bases, and 7 bases lay outside the gene matches. This CDR3 region has 15 residues. Germline loops: CDR1 LNHDA, CDR2 SQIVND (reference sequence). The CDR3 is CASSSPGTGGDEQFF. The DNA for the CDR3 is TGTGCCAGTAGTAGTCCCGGGACAGGGGGAGATGAGCAGTTCTTC.

This clonotype was seen repeatedly, ten times or more. The chain recombines TRBV20-1 with TRBJ2-3; D is undetermined. Germline assignment: CDR1 DFQATT and CDR2 SNEGSKA (reference sequence). V lost 3 bases and J 2 bases, leaving 0 bases between the germline ends. This CDR3 region has 10 residues. The CDR3 bases are TGCAGTGCTAGCACAGATACGCAGTATTTT. Protein product: CSASTDTQYF.

This clonotype was observed a handful of times. The chain joins TRBV29-1 to TRBJ2-5, with 7 bases lining up with TRBD2. This CDR3 region has 13 residues. With 6 bases clipped from V and 7 bases from J, the junction kept 11 bases outside the gene matches. Germline lookup yields CDR1 SQVTM and CDR2 ANQGSEA. The CDR3 coding sequence is TGCAGCGTGAGGGAGGGGACGGGGGGGACCCAGTACTTC. Its protein product is CSVREGTGGTQYF. Using reference TRBV29-1 and TRBJ2-5 for the parts outside the CDR3, the full variable domain is SAVISQKPSRDICQRGTSLTIQCQVDSQVTMMFWYRQQPGQSLTLIATANQGSEATYESGFVIDKFPISRPNLTFSTLTVSNMSPEDSSIYLCSVREGTGGTQYFGPGTRLLVL.

This clonotype has at least ten counts. This chain joins TRBV5-1 and TRBJ2-7; TRBD2 matches at 9 bases. The CDR3 sequence is 17 residues long. V shed 3 bases and J 0 bases; nucleotides not matched to a gene: 10. CDR1 is SGHRS, CDR2 YFSETQ, per germline. The CDR3 protein is CASSSLSGSDTSYEQYF. The CDR3 nucleotides are TGCGCCAGCAGCTCCCTTAGCGGGAGCGATACCTCCTACGAGCAGTACTTC.

This clonotype was detected only a few times. The rearrangement links TRBV7-6 to TRBJ1-3; unclear D gene. V was pared by 0 bases and J by 4 bases, with 13 bases between. Germline CDR1 is SGHVS and CDR2 is FNYEAQ. The CDR3 has 16 residues. CDR3 sequence reads: CASSLASPAAGNTIYF. CDR3 bases: TGTGCCAGCAGCTTAGCCTCCCCCGCTGCCGGAAACACCATATATTTT. Complete variable domain (other parts from reference TRBV7-6 and TRBJ1-3): GAGVSQSPRYKVTKRGQDVALRCDPISGHVSLYWYRQALGQGPEFLTYFNYEAQQDKSGLPNDRFSAERPEGSISTLTIQRTEQRDSAMYRCASSLASPAAGNTIYFGEGSWLTVV.

This clonotype was observed many times. CDR3 coding DNA: TGTGCCAGCAGCAAAGAAGGGGCGGGATACTACGAGCAGTACGTC. Translating gives CASSKEGAGYYEQYV. V gene TRBV21-1 combines with J gene TRBJ2-7; TRBD1 is taken as the D call from the table, unchecked against the DNA. TRBV21-1 corresponds to a pseudogene. The CDR3 length is 15 residues.

This chain uses TRBV6-5 with TRBJ1-1; TRBD1 might be the D (6 bases). CDR1 is MNHEY, CDR2 SVGAGI, per germline. This CDR3 contains 14 residues. V lost 7 bases and J 1 base, leaving 13 bases between the germline ends. CDR3 sequence: CASTFFRGNTEAFF. The CDR3 nucleotides are TGTGCCAGCACTTTCTTCAGGGGGAACACTGAAGCTTTCTTT.

In this sample, this clonotype turned up a few times. V and J are TRBV14 and TRBJ2-1, with TRBD2 as a possible D gene (5 bases). Per germline, CDR1 SGHDN and CDR2 FVKESK. V dropped 1 base and J dropped 4 bases, with 14 bases sitting between them. The CDR3 runs 16 residues. In DNA, the CDR3 is TGTGCCAGCAGCCAAGCGGCGGAGGAGGATTACAATGAGCAGTTCTTC. Translation: CASSQAAEEDYNEQFF.

J is TRBJ2-3 and V is TRBV11-2, with D maybe TRBD1 (6 bases). V was clipped by 1 base and J by 2 bases, with 19 bases between them. Germline values: CDR1 SGHAT, CDR2 FQNNGV. The CDR3 consists of 18 residues. CDR3 in DNA: TGTGCCAGCAGCTTAGGACAGGTCCTCTCCCGGTCCACAGATACGCAGTATTTT. Its translation is CASSLGQVLSRSTDTQYF. Using reference TRBV11-2 and TRBJ2-3 for the parts outside the CDR3, the full variable domain is EAGVAQSPRYKIIEKRQSVAFWCNPISGHATLYWYQQILGQGPKLLIQFQNNGVVDDSQLPKDRFSAERLKGVDSTLKIQPAKLEDSAVYLCASSLGQVLSRSTDTQYFGPGTRLTVL.